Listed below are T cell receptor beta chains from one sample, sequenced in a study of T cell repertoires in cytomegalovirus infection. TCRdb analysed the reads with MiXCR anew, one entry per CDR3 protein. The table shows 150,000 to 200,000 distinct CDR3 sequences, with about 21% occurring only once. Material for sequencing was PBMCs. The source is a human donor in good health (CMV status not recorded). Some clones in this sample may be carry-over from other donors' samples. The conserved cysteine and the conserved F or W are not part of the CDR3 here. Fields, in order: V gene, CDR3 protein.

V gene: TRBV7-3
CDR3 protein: ASSLGSQNEQF

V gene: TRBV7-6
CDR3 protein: ASSRTNNEQF

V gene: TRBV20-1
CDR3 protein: SAQREGRFGEQY

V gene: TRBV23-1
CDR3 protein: ASSHTARGGLAGENPYEQY

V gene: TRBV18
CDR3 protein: ASSPSTGTGGYGYT

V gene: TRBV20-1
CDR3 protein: SARNVASGINEQF

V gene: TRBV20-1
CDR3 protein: SVRQFGPPAYEQY

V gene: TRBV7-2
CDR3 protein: ASSSLAGDV

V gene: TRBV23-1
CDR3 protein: ASSPHLPVKGPRTYEQY

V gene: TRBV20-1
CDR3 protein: SAREPRGRAAVKTQY

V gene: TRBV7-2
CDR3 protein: ASSLAPDRVDGYT

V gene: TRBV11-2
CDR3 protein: ASSLRGINTEAF

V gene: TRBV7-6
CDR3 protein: ASSVGTATTNEKLF

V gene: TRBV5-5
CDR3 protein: ASSFLVSYNEQF

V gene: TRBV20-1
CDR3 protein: SALPTSGSTQDEQF

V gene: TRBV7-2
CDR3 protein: ASSLIGDGNQPQH

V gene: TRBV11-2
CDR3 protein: ASGWGPLNTDTQY

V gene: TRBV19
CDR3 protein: ASSIFGNTGELF

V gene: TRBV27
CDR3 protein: ASSFRSAGNQPQH

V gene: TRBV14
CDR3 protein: ASSQAVGETQY

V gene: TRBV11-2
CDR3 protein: ASSLRGWVEETQY

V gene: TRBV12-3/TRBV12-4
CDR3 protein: ASKQGSDQPQH

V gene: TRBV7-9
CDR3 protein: ASRSSGRVYNEQF

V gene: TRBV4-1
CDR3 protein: ASSQPLAGEDEQY

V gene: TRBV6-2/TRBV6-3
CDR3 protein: ASSYWKTETQY

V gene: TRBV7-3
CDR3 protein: ASSFRGGSYNEQF

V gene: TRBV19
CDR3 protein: ASSVGKSSGNTIY

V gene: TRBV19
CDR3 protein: ASSPSGGMQY

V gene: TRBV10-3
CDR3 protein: AISVEGNTEAF

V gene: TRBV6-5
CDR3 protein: ASSYLGRNQPQH

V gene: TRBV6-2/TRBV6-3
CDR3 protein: ASHRVLSTGSYNEQF

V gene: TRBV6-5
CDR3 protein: ASSYRTPGTSGSYEQY

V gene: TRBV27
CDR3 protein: ASSGAGGYNEQF